The present T cell receptor (beta chain) was sequenced within a study of regulatory T cells in long-lasting Graves disease. V lost 5 bases, J lost 4 bases, and 11 bases lay in between. Per germline, CDR1 MNHNS and CDR2 SASEGT. This CDR3 region has 13 residues. Time point noted: newly diagnosed GD, antithyroid drugs for less than 3 months. Extracted PBMC RNA gave rise to the TCR library. Arm-PCR of CDR3 regions and iRepertoire HTBI primers were used to build TCR beta libraries. TCRdb re-analysed the multiplex PCR reads in MiXCR, keeping a single row per CDR3 protein. The sample has about 560,000 distinct CDR3 sequences, 15% to 20% seen once; the top ten hold 12%. On this clonotype itself: A much larger clone lies one base from this, so it may be a read error. The conserved final phenylalanine or tryptophan is absent from the CDR3, which likely points to a read error.

The same sample was also studied in work on T cells in Graves' hyperthyroidism and ophthalmopathy. That work adds: Using the HTBI primer set, a first-round RT-PCR was run on the TCR CDR3.

The chain has TRBV6-1 and TRBJ2-5; D is ambiguous. This TCR was recovered from a man between 18 and 29 years old with Graves disease. The specimen comprised peripheral blood mononuclear cells (PBMCs), sampled at new diagnosis, from a patient treated with antithyroid drugs. Written as DNA, the CDR3 is TGTGCCAGCAGTATCGGACCACCAGAGACCCAGTACTCC. As protein: CASSIGPPETQYS.